One and the same sample provided the 16 T cell receptor beta chains below, sequenced in a study of CD8 T cells in Susac syndrome (dated by TCRdb to about 2019). Library preparation employed the immunoSEQ multiplex PCR assay. RNA was extracted using the RNeasy kit, and roughly 0.5 to 1 microgram was reverse transcribed with random hexamers. TCRdb reworked the public reads: Q25 trimming with fastp, MiXCR clone assembly, productive beta chains retained. A single entry per CDR3 protein holds the most common genes and DNA from its merged rows. This sample has around 270,000 distinct CDR3 sequences in its table, and approximately 89% of those were observed once. Approximately 0.18% of the sample goes to the ten largest clones. The specimen sequenced was CD8+ T cells from PBMCs. Every receptor here comes from a human donor with multiple sclerosis.

The rearrangement uses TRBV11-2 and TRBJ2-7, with TRBD1 as a possible D gene (6 bases). Trimming took 1 base from V and 1 from J, leaving 11 bases between them. CDR1 and CDR2 from the germline V gene are SGHAT and FQNNGV. This CDR3 region has 15 residues. The CDR3 DNA is TGTGCCAGCAGCTTAGTACTGGACAGTTCCTACGAGCAGTACTTC. Translation: CASSLVLDSSYEQYF.

This clonotype was counted a single time. This sequence joins TRBV4-3 and TRBJ2-3; D perhaps matches TRBD2 (6 bases). The CDR3 totals 15 residues. CDR1 and CDR2 (germline): LGHNA, YSLEER. V dropped 1 base and J dropped 5 bases, with 13 bases sitting between them. As DNA, the CDR3 is TGCGCCAGCAGCCAAGCGGGACGGAGGGGAGATACGCAGTATTTT. Protein product: CASSQAGRRGDTQYF.

The chain uses TRBV19 and TRBJ1-5; 7 positions match TRBD1. V lost 8 bases to trimming and J lost 9 bases; unmatched junction nucleotides: 16. CDR3 length: 15 residues. The V gene's germline CDR1 is LNHDA and CDR2 SQIVND (reference sequence). The CDR3 loop reads CASQSARGPGGPQHF. Here the CDR3 DNA reads TGTGCCAGTCAAAGTGCAAGGGGGCCCGGGGGGCCCCAGCATTTT.

J is TRBJ2-1 and V is TRBV19; D may be TRBD1 or TRBD2 (7 bases each). Germline V gives CDR1 LNHDA, CDR2 SQIVND (reference sequence). The CDR3 has 14 residues. Trimming took off 5 bases at V and 4 bases at J, with 12 bases between the two ends. CDR3 bases: TGTGCCAGTAGTTGGGGGGGACAGTACAATGAGCAGTTCTTC. Translating gives CASSWGGQYNEQFF.

This clonotype was observed a few times. The rearrangement joins TRBV7-2 to TRBJ2-7, with D perhaps matching TRBD2 (5 bases). Germline CDR1 SGHTA, CDR2 FQGNSA. V lost 1 base, J lost 6 bases, and 7 bases lay in between. This CDR3 has 12 amino acids. The CDR3 region has the DNA TGTGCCAGCAGCTTAGTGGAGGCCGAGCAGTACTTC. It yields the protein CASSLVEAEQYF.

The chain joins TRBV7-3 to TRBJ2-3; possibly TRBD1 for D (6 bases). The CDR3 consists of 18 residues. V was pared by 0 bases and J by 1 base, with 17 bases between. Germline values: CDR1 SGHTA, CDR2 FQGTGA. CDR3 bases: TGTGCCAGCAGCTTAACGTTAACGGGGACATACCGCACAGATACGCAGTATTTT. Translation: CASSLTLTGTYRTDTQYF.

The chain has TRBV6-2 or TRBV6-3 and TRBJ2-7; D not certain. Germline V gene lookup returns CDR1 MNHEY and CDR2 SVGEGT. V lost 6 bases to trimming and J lost 3 bases, with 12 bases between them. This CDR3 is 13 amino acids long. CDR3 region: CASSPSDVYEQYF. The DNA of the CDR3 is TGTGCCAGCAGCCCCTCGGACGTCTACGAGCAGTACTTC.

The rearrangement joins TRBV7-9 to TRBJ2-3; D is ambiguous. Germline V gene lookup returns CDR1 SEHNR and CDR2 FQNEAQ (reference sequence). The CDR3 is 13 residues long. Trimming stripped 5 bases from V and 7 bases from J, with 13 bases between. As DNA, the CDR3 is TGTGCCAGCAGCGACCCGCTAGGGCATACGCAGTATTTT. It specifies CASSDPLGHTQYF.

The J gene is TRBJ2-1, the V gene TRBV19, with D perhaps TRBD1 (5 bases). CDR3 length: 15 residues. CDR1 and CDR2 from the germline V gene are LNHDA and SQIVND (reference sequence). Trimming shortened V by 11 bases and J by 8 bases, and 25 bases separated the two germline ends. CDR3 loop: CAAAKGPLRGDEQFF. CDR3 DNA sequence: TGTGCCGCAGCGAAGGGGCCCCTCCGTGGGGATGAGCAGTTCTTC.

V usage is TRBV30 and J usage is TRBJ2-3, with a tentative D call TRBD2 (5 bases). V was shortened by 0 bases and J by 2 bases, with 9 bases between the two germline ends. The CDR3 is 14 amino acids. Germline-derived CDR1 and CDR2 are GTSNPN and SVGIG (reference sequence). In DNA form, the CDR3 reads TGTGCCTGGAGTGTAAGCGGAAACACAGATACGCAGTATTTT. It encodes CAWSVSGNTDTQYF.

This clonotype appeared a single time. V gene TRBV10-3 combines with J gene TRBJ2-1; TRBD2 agrees at 8 bases. The CDR3 runs to 14 residues. CDR1 and CDR2 (germline): ENHRY, SYGVKD. V trimming: 6 bases; J trimming: 4 bases; junction bases outside the gene matches: 5. The CDR3 region has the DNA TGTGCCATCAGACTAGCGGAGATTTACAATGAGCAGTTCTTC. Encoded protein: CAIRLAEIYNEQFF.

The rearrangement uses TRBV6-2 or TRBV6-3 and TRBJ2-1; 9 bases align to TRBD2. Losses at the gene ends were 9 bases for V and 6 bases for J; bases not matched to a gene: 6. The germline V gene has CDR1 MNHEY and CDR2 SVGEGT. This CDR3 region has 13 residues. The CDR3 nucleotides are TGTGCCAGTCTAGCGGGATACAGCAATGAGCAGTTCTTC. This translates into CASLAGYSNEQFF.

V gene TRBV7-8 combines with J gene TRBJ2-2; a weak D match, TRBD1 (5 bases). The germline gives CDR1 SGHVS, CDR2 FQNEAQ. Deletions cut 5 bases from V and 1 base from J, with 11 bases between. This CDR3 region has 15 residues. DNA of the CDR3: TGTGCCAGCAGCCATCAAAGGGGGAACACCGGGGAGCTGTTTTTT. Its protein product is CASSHQRGNTGELFF.

This clonotype was observed once. The genes are TRBV28 and TRBJ2-1; 9 bases map to TRBD1. The CDR3 is 14 residues long. The V segment lost 7 bases and the J segment 4 bases; nucleotides outside the gene matches: 5. Germline values: CDR1 MDHEN, CDR2 SYDVKM. The CDR3 DNA reads TGTGCCAGCAATCCGACAGGGGGATACAATGAGCAGTTCTTC. Translating it yields CASNPTGGYNEQFF.

The chain links TRBV24-1 to TRBJ2-3; D not resolved. The germline V and J ends were trimmed by 9 bases and 3 bases, with 15 bases remaining between them. The germline V gene has CDR1 KGHDR and CDR2 SFDVKD. This CDR3 region has 14 residues. CDR3 DNA sequence: TGTGCCACCGGGGATGGACGGACGACAGATACGCAGTATTTT. Amino acids: CATGDGRTTDTQYF.

V and J are TRBV27 and TRBJ1-4, with 7 bases identical to TRBD1. This CDR3 comprises 14 residues. Germline loops: CDR1 MNHEY, CDR2 SMNVEV (reference sequence). V gave up 6 bases and J gave up 7 bases; unmatched junction bases: 8. The CDR3, as DNA: TGTGCCAGCAGGAACAGGGGACTGGGTGAAAAACTGTTTTTT. It encodes CASRNRGLGEKLFF.